These 24 T cell receptor beta chains share one sample of origin, sequenced in a study of regulatory T cells in long-lasting Graves disease. Documented time point: persistent/refractory GD, antithyroid drugs over 5 years with positive TRAb. Following extraction of RNA from PBMCs, that RNA was used to make the TCR library. To make TCR beta libraries, researchers used iRepertoire HTBI primers and Arm-PCR of CDR3 regions. TCRdb independently ran MiXCR on the multiplex PCR reads; one entry per CDR3 protein. This table holds about 470,000 distinct CDR3 sequences, 20% to 25% found once. The material sequenced was peripheral blood mononuclear cells (PBMCs), taken when the disease was refractory, from a patient treated with antithyroid drugs. These receptors came from a female donor with Graves disease.

This clonotype was seen at least ten times. V gene TRBV2 combines with J gene TRBJ2-5; D is possibly TRBD1 (6 bases). There are 14 residues in the CDR3. Deletions cut 6 bases from V and 1 base from J, with 12 bases between. Germline values: CDR1 SNHLY, CDR2 FYNNEI. The CDR3 nucleotides are TGTGCCAGCAGCTTTCAAGGGGGCCAAGAGACCCAGTACTTC. This gives the protein CASSFQGGQETQYF.

The V call is TRBV14, the J call TRBJ1-1; no clear D. The germline V gene encodes CDR1 SGHDN and CDR2 FVKESK. The ends were cut back, 1 base at V and 1 base at J, with 19 bases in the middle. The CDR3 sequence is 18 residues long. The CDR3 nucleotides are TGTGCCAGCAGCCAAGCGAGCGGCGGGGTGGCTGCGAACACTGAAGCTTTCTTT. It codes for CASSQASGGVAANTEAFF.

This clonotype has ten or more counts. The chain employs TRBV15 and TRBJ1-6, with a possible D match to TRBD1 (5 bases). This CDR3 is built from 13 residues. Germline values: CDR1 LNHNV, CDR2 YYDKDF (reference sequence). With 4 bases removed from V and 10 bases from J, the gap between germline ends came to 11 bases. The CDR3 loop reads CATSTGLGSPLHF. In DNA form, the CDR3 reads TGTGCCACCAGCACAGGGTTAGGATCACCCCTCCACTTT.

This clonotype showed up just a few times. V and J are TRBV30 and TRBJ2-5, with 9 bases that match TRBD2. V was pared by 3 bases and J by 1 base, with 3 bases of the junction left unmatched. Germline assignment: CDR1 GTSNPN and CDR2 SVGIG (reference sequence). The CDR3 consists of 14 residues. Here the CDR3 reads CAWSVTSGQETQYF. The CDR3 coding sequence is TGTGCCTGGAGCGTGACTAGCGGCCAAGAGACCCAGTACTTC.

This clonotype showed up many times. The V gene is TRBV7-2, the J gene TRBJ1-1; D is uncertain. The germline gives CDR1 SGHTA, CDR2 FQGNSA. This CDR3 is built from 14 residues. The germline V and J ends were trimmed by 0 bases and 11 bases, with 16 bases remaining between them. CDR3 in amino acids: CASSLAGSGVEAFF. CDR3 in DNA: TGTGCCAGCAGCTTAGCGGGGTCCGGGGTGGAGGCTTTCTTT.

The gene calls are TRBV7-2 and TRBJ2-7; unclear D gene. CDR1 is SGHTA and CDR2 is FQGNSA in the germline V gene. This CDR3 has 11 amino acids. V was shortened by 2 bases and J by 9 bases, with 8 bases between the two germline ends. The CDR3 DNA is TGTACCAGCAGCTTAATGGGCGGGCAGTACTTC. This translates into CTSSLMGGQYF.

At least ten counts were recorded for this clonotype. The chain has TRBV2 and TRBJ2-7; tentative D call: TRBD1 (5 bases). The germline V gene encodes CDR1 SNHLY and CDR2 FYNNEI. This CDR3 contains 11 residues. Trimming cost V 7 bases and J 6 bases, with 10 bases left between them. The CDR3 reads CASMTDSEQYF. The CDR3 bases are TGTGCCAGCATGACAGACAGCGAGCAGTACTTC.

The genes are TRBV7-8 and TRBJ1-5; TRBD1 is a possible D gene (5 bases). The CDR3 spans 15 residues. Germline CDR1 is SGHVS and CDR2 is FQNEAQ. V shed 5 bases and J shed 0 bases, with 11 bases lying between them. The CDR3 coding sequence is TGTGCCAGCAGCCAGAGACAGTATAGCAATCAGCCCCAGCATTTT. Translating it yields CASSQRQYSNQPQHF.

This clonotype was observed many times. CDR3 loop: CASSLDRGTVMDTEAFF. CDR3 nucleotides: TGCGCCAGCAGCTTGGATAGGGGCACAGTTATGGACACTGAAGCTTTCTTT. The rearrangement uses TRBV5-1 and TRBJ1-1; possibly TRBD1 for D (5 bases). Germline CDR1 is SGHRS and CDR2 is YFSETQ. V dropped 0 bases and J dropped 3 bases, with 18 bases sitting between them. This CDR3 has 17 amino acids.

The V call is TRBV5-1, the J call TRBJ2-6; TRBD1 matches 9 bases. The germline CDR1 and CDR2 sequences are SGHRS and YFSETQ. The junction had 3 bases not matched to a gene; V was cut back by 2 bases and J by 3 bases. There are 16 residues in the CDR3. The CDR3 loop is CASSLQGARGANVLTF. CDR3 coding DNA: TGCGCCAGCAGCTTACAGGGGGCGCGTGGGGCCAACGTCCTGACTTTC.

This clonotype was observed a few times. The chain uses TRBV28 and TRBJ2-1; maybe TRBD1 (5 bases). CDR1 is MDHEN, CDR2 SYDVKM, per germline. The CDR3 runs to 15 residues. Trimming cost V 3 bases and J 6 bases, with 15 bases left between them. The CDR3 reads CASSLSRVGLNEQFF. The CDR3 DNA reads as TGTGCCAGCAGTTTGAGCAGGGTGGGGCTCAATGAGCAGTTCTTC.

This clonotype was detected many times. CDR3 amino acids: CASSFSLVSDTEAFF. The CDR3 DNA sequence: TGTGCCAGCAGCTTTTCCCTGGTTTCGGACACTGAAGCTTTCTTT. The chain joins TRBV11-3 to TRBJ1-1; D gene ambiguous. Trimming left V 3 bases short and J 3 bases short, with 14 bases between. There are 15 residues in the CDR3. Germline CDR1 and CDR2: SGHNT and YENEEA.

The chain uses TRBV29-1 and TRBJ2-7; 8 bases are shared with TRBD1. J was trimmed by 6 bases and V by 5 bases; bases with no gene match: 6. CDR1 SQVTM and CDR2 ANQGSEA come from the germline V gene. This CDR3 has 12 residues. CDR3 sequence reads: CSVPGQGGEQYF. CDR3 DNA: TGCAGCGTTCCCGGACAGGGCGGCGAGCAGTACTTC.

DNA of the CDR3: TGTGCCAGCAGTTCCAAGCGGGAGGGCCCAGATACGCAGTATTTT. Protein sequence: CASSSKREGPDTQYF. The gene calls are TRBV27 and TRBJ2-3, with 10 nucleotides matching TRBD2. Germline V CDR1 and CDR2: MNHEY, SMNVEV (reference sequence). With 4 bases clipped from V and 4 bases from J, the junction kept 5 bases outside the gene matches. This CDR3 region has 15 residues.

This chain links TRBV12-3 or TRBV12-4 with TRBJ2-5; 10 positions agree with TRBD2. The CDR3 totals 15 residues. V lost 4 bases, J lost 5 bases, and 7 bases stayed unmatched. CDR3 coding DNA: TGTGCCAGCAGTTATAGCGGGGGGATCTTGGAGACCCAGTACTTC. Translation gives CASSYSGGILETQYF.

This clonotype was counted ten times or more. The V and J genes are TRBV12-3 or TRBV12-4 and TRBJ1-5; 11 bases fit TRBD1. This CDR3 comprises 15 residues. V dropped 4 bases and J dropped 7; count of bases not matched to a gene: 6. CDR3 sequence reads: CASSSPGTGGQPQHF. In nucleotides, the CDR3 is TGTGCCAGCAGTTCCCCCGGGACAGGGGGGCAGCCCCAGCATTTT.

This clonotype occurred many times. The chain is built from TRBV27 and TRBJ1-2; no clear D. The CDR3 runs to 16 residues. Looked up from germline, CDR1 is MNHEY and CDR2 is SMNVEV (reference sequence). V lost 5 bases and J lost 0, with 16 bases in between. The DNA of the CDR3 is TGTGCCAGCAGTGAGGGAAAGGGTCGGGCTAACTATGGCTACACCTTC. Its translation: CASSEGKGRANYGYTF.

This clonotype was found a few times. The chain links TRBV11-2 to TRBJ2-2; weak D call: TRBD1 (6 bases). Germline CDR1 is SGHAT and CDR2 is FQNNGV. The CDR3 consists of 16 residues. V was pared by 7 bases and J by 5 bases, with 20 bases between. CDR3 protein: CASTHIYQGRTGELFF. As DNA, the CDR3 is TGTGCCAGCACTCACATTTATCAGGGGCGGACCGGGGAGCTGTTTTTT.

A few counts support this clonotype. The chain carries TRBV5-4 and TRBJ2-5, with 13 bases aligning to TRBD2. This CDR3 comprises 15 residues. Germline-derived CDR1 and CDR2 are SGHNT and YYREEE (reference sequence). The J segment lost 2 bases and the V segment lost 5 bases, leaving 3 bases of the junction unmatched. This CDR3 is CASSSGLAGQETQYF. The CDR3 DNA sequence: TGTGCCAGCAGTTCGGGACTAGCGGGACAAGAGACCCAGTACTTC. Together with reference TRBV5-4 and TRBJ2-5, the CDR3 gives the full variable domain: ETGVTQSPTHLIKTRGQQVTLRCSSQSGHNTVSWYQQALGQGPQFIFQYYREEENGRGNFPPRFSGLQFPNYSSELNVNALELDDSALYLCASSSGLAGQETQYFGPGTRLLVL.

This clonotype was seen ten or more times. This chain joins TRBV6-1 and TRBJ2-7; 13 nucleotides agree with TRBD2. The CDR3 has 15 amino acids. V shed 6 bases and J 4 bases; nucleotides not matched to a gene: 6. CDR1 MNHNS and CDR2 SASEGT come from the germline V gene. CDR3: CASRPTSGRDYEQYF. DNA for the CDR3: TGTGCCAGCAGACCCACTAGCGGGAGGGATTACGAGCAGTACTTC.

This clonotype showed up just a few times. The V and J genes are TRBV27 and TRBJ1-1; D might be TRBD1 (5 bases). The CDR3 spans 14 residues. The germline V and J ends were trimmed by 6 bases and 3 bases, with 14 bases remaining between them. The germline V gene encodes CDR1 MNHEY and CDR2 SMNVEV (reference sequence). The CDR3 DNA sequence: TGTGCCAGCAGAATCAGTCTGGGGGACACTGAAGCTTTCTTT. Translated, it gives CASRISLGDTEAFF.

This clonotype was detected a few times. The genes are TRBV19 and TRBJ2-2; TRBD1 agrees at 11 bases. Germline CDR1 LNHDA, CDR2 SQIVND (reference sequence). CDR3 length equals 15 residues. V shed 7 bases, J shed 6 bases, and the junction held 7 bases outside the gene matches. The CDR3 DNA reads as TGTGCCAGTAAACCGGGACAGGGGGTTCCCGGGGAGCTGTTTTTT. Its protein is CASKPGQGVPGELFF.

Ten or more counts support this clonotype. V and J are TRBV3-1 and TRBJ1-2; possibly TRBD1 for D (5 bases). From germline, CDR1 is LGHDT and CDR2 YNNKEL (reference sequence). This CDR3 region has 12 residues. Trimming took off 2 bases at V and 8 bases at J, with 9 bases between the two ends. In nucleotides, the CDR3 is TGTGCCAGCAGCCAAAAAGGGGACGGCTACACCTTC. Translating gives CASSQKGDGYTF.

CDR3 protein: CASSWDRDPSNHQPQHF. CDR3 sequence (DNA): TGCGCCAGCAGCTGGGACCGGGACCCTTCGAACCATCAGCCCCAGCATTTT. The chain recombines TRBV5-1 with TRBJ1-5; TRBD1 might be the D (5 bases). CDR1 and CDR2 (germline): SGHRS, YFSETQ. The length of the CDR3 is 17 residues. V dropped 3 bases and J dropped 5 bases, with 21 bases sitting between them.